This entry features one T cell receptor (beta chain) sequence. Its target antigen remains unknown. No clone much larger than this one lies a single base away; base qualities are absent. This record belongs to a study of blood T cell repertoires in COVID-19 (dated by TCRdb to about 2020). For the wider study: Samples from collaborators originated in the United States, Italy and Spain and spanned both the acute and convalescent phases of COVID-19. The material from the prospective study consisted of cDNA or gDNA derived from T cells, B-cell-depleted T cells, or PBMCs. Deeply sampled blood TCRbeta repertoires from subjects exposed to, actively infected with, or recovered from COVID-19 were included in the dataset. The repertoires were released in a freely available public database intended as a resource for research on the immune response to SARS-CoV-2. Samples came from the ongoing ImmuneRACE study (first 160 participants) plus 1,254 subjects from 6 global collaborators. The sample metadata nearly always contained a de-identified subject ID, COVID-19 status, age in years and sex. HLA class I and class II types, where available, came from metadata supplied by the sample provider rather than from assay-based typing.

The collaborating institutions used their own protocols to collect whole blood in K2EDTA tubes. For TCRbeta analysis, collaborators shipped samples as frozen whole blood, isolated PBMCs, or DNA extracted from either of those sample types. TCRbeta CDR3 regions were amplified from genomic DNA by means of the immunoSEQ Assay, a bias-controlled multiplex PCR. In the authors' own workflow: The number of nucleated cells in each sample was estimated by amplification of reference gene primers within the assay. Sequence reads were collapsed and filtered to measure the absolute abundance of every unique TCRbeta CDR3 rearrangement. For each sample, productive Simpson clonality was calculated as the square root of Simpson's diversity index over productive rearrangements. TCRdb limited this immuneACCESS table to in-frame rearrangements with V and J called. A share of clones is missing; checked studies link under half to unresolved V genes, and the rest is unexplained. V and J calls and clone size are given by that table; D and trimming were obtained from the DNA. The sample table shows 40,000 to 50,000 clones, and about 82% are seen once. Jointly, the top ten make up around 2.2% of the sample.

From cysteine to phenylalanine, the CDR3 is 15 amino acids long. Kept here is only the CDR3 DNA, which spans 45 bases and is read in frame from base 1. V is clipped by 0 bases and J by 4 bases, and the sequence between their germline boundaries is 13 bases long. CDR1 and CDR2 are read off the germline V gene as SGHRS and YFSETQ. Here is what the overall study found, with its caveats: The amount of clinical and demographic metadata varied by source and participant and was provided uncurated.

The receptor's source is a woman aged 60-75 years with acute or convalescent COVID-19. The sequenced sample was peripheral blood. The rearranged chain carries TRBV5-1 and TRBJ2-5; possibly the D gene is TRBD2, per 5 matching bases. The nucleotides read TGCGCCAGCAGCTTGGCCGCGGCGGGTCGAGAGACCCAGTACTTC. Its protein is CASSLAAAGRETQYF.